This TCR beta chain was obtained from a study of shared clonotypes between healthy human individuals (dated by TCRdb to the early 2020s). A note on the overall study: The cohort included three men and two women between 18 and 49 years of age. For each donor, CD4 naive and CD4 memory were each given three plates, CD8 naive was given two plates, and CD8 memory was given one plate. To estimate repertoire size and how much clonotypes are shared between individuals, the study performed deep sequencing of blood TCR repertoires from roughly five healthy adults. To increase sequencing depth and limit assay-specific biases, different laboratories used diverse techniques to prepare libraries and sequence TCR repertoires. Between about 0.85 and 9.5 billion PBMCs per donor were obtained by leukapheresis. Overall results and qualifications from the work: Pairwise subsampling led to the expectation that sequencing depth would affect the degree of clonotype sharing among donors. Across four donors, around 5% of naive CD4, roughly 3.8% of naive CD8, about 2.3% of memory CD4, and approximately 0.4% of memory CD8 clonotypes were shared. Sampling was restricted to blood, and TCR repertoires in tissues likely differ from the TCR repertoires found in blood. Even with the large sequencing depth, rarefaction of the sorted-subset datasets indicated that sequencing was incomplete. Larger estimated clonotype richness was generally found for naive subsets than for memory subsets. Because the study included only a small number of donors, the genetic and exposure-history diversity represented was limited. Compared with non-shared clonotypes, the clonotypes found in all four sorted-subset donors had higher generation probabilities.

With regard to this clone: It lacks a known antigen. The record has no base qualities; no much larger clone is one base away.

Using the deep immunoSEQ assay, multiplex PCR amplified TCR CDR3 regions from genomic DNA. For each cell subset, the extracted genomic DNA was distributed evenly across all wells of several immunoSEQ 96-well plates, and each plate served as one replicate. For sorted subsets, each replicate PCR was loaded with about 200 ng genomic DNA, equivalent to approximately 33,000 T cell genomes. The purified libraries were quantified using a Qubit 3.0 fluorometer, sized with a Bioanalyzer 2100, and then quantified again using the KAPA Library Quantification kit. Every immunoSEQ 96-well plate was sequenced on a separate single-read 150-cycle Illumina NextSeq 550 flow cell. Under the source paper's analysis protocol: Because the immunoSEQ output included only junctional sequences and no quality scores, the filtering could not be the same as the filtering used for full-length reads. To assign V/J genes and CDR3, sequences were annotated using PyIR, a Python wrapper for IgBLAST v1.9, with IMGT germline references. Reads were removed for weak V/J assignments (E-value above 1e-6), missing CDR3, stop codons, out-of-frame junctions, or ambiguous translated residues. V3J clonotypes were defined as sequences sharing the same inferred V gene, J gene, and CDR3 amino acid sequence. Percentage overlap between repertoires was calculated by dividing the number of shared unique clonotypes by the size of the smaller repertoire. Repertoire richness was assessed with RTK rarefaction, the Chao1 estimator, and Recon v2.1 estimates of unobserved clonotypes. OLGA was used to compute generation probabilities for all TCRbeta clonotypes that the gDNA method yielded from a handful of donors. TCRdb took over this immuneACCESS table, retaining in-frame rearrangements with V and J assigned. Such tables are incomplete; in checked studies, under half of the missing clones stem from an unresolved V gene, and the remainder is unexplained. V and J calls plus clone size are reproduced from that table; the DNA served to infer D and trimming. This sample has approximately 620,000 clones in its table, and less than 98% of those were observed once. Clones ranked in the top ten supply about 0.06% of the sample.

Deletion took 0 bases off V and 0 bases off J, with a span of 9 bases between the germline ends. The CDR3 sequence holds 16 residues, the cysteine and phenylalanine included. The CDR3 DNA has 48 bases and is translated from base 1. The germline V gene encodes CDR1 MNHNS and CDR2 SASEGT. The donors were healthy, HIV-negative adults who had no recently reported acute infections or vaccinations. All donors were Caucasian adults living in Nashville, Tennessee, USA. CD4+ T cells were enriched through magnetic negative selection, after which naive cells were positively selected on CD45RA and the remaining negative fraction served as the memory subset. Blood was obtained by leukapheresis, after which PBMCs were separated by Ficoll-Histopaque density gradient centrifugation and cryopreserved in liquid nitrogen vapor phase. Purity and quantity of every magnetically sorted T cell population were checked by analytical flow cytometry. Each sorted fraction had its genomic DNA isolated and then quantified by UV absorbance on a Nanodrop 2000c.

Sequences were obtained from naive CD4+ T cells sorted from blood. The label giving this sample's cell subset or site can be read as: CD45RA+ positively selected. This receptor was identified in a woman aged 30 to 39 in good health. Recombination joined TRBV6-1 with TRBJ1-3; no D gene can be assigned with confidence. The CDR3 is CASSEAIRPSGNTIYF. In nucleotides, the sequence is TGTGCCAGCAGTGAAGCTATACGGCCCTCTGGAAACACCATATATTTT.